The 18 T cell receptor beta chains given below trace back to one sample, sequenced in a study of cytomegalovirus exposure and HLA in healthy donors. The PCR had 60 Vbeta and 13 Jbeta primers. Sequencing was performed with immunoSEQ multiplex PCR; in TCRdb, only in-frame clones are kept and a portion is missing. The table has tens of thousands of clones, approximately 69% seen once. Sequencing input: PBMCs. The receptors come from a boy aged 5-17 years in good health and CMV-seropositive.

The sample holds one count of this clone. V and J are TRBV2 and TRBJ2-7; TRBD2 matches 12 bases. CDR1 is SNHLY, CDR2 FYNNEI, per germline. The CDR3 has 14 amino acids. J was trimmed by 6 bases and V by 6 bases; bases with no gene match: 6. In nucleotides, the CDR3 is TGTGCCAGCAGAGACCCGGGACTAGCGGGCGAGCAGTACTTC. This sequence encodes CASRDPGLAGEQYF.

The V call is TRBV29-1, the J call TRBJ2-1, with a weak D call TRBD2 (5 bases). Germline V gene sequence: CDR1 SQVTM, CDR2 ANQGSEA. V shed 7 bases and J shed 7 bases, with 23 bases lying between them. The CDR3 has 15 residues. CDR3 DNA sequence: TGCAGCGCCACGGGATGGCTTCGGGTTAAAAATGAGCAGTTCTTC. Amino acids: CSATGWLRVKNEQFF.

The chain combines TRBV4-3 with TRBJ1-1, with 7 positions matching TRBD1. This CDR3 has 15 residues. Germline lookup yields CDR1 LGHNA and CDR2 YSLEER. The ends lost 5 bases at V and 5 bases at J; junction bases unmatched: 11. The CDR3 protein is CASSLRTGDSTEAFF. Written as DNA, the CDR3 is TGCGCCAGCAGCTTAAGAACAGGGGATTCGACTGAAGCTTTCTTT.

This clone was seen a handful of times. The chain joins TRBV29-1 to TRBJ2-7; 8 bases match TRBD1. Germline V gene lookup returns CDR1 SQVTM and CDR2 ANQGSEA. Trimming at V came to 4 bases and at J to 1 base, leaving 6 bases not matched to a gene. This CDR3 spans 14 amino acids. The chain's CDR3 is CSVVGQAESYEQYF. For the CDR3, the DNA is TGCAGCGTTGTGGGACAGGCTGAATCCTACGAGCAGTACTTC.

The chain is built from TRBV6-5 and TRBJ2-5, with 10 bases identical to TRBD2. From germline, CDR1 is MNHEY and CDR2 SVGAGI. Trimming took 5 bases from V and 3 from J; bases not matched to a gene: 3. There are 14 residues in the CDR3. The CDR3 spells CASSPLAGEETQYF. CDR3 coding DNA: TGTGCCAGCAGTCCGCTAGCGGGGGAAGAGACCCAGTACTTC.

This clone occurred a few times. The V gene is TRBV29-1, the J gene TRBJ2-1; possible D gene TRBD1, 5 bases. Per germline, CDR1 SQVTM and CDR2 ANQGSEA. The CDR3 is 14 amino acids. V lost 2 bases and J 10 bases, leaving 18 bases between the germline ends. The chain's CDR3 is CSVETGLGRREQFF. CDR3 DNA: TGCAGCGTTGAAACAGGTTTAGGCAGACGGGAGCAGTTCTTC.

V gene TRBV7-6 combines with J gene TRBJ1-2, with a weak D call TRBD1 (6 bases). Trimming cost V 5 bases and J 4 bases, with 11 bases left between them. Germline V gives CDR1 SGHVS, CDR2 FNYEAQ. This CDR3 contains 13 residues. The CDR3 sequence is CASSQQGAYGYTF. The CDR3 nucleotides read TGTGCCAGCAGCCAACAGGGTGCCTATGGCTACACCTTC.

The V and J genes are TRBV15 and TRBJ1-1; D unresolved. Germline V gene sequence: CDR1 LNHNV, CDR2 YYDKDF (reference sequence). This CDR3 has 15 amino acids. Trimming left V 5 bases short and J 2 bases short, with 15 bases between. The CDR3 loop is CATSSRGNGNTEAFF. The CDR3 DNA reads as TGTGCCACCAGCTCCCGGGGTAATGGTAACACTGAAGCTTTCTTT.

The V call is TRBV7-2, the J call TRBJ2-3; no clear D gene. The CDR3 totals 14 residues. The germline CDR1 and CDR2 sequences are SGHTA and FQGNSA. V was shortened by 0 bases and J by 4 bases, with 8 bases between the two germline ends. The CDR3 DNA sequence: TGTGCCAGCAGCTTAGCGTCCCACTCAGATACGCAGTATTTT. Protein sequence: CASSLASHSDTQYF.

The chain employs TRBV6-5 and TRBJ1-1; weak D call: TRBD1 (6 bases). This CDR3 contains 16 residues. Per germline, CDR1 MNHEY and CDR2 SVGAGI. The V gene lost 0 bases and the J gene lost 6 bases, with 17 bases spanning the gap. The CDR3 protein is CASSYSRGPTGSEAFF. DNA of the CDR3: TGTGCCAGCAGTTACTCCCGGGGACCAACAGGGTCTGAAGCTTTCTTT.

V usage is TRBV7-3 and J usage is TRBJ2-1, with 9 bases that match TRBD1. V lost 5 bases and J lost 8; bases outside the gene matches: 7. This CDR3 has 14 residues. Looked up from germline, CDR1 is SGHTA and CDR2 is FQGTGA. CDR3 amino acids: CASSPDRGSHEQFF. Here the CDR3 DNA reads TGTGCCAGCAGCCCGGACAGGGGATCCCATGAGCAGTTCTTC.

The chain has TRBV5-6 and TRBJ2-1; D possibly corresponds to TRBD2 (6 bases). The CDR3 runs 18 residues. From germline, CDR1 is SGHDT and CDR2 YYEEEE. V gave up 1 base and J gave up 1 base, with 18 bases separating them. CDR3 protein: CASSLSRGKTHSYNEQFF. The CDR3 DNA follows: TGTGCCAGCAGCTTGTCGCGGGGAAAAACGCATTCCTACAATGAGCAGTTCTTC.

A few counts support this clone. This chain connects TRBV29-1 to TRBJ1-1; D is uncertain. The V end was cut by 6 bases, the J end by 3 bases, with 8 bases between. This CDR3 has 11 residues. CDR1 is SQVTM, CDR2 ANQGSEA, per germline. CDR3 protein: CSVTGDTEAFF. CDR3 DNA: TGCAGCGTCACCGGGGACACTGAAGCTTTCTTT.

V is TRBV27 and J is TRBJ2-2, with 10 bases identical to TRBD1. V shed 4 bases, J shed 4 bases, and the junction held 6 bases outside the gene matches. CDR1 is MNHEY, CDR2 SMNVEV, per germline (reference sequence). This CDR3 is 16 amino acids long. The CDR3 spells CASSSGTGVGTGELFF. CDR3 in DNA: TGTGCCAGCAGTTCCGGGACAGGGGTGGGCACCGGGGAGCTGTTTTTT.

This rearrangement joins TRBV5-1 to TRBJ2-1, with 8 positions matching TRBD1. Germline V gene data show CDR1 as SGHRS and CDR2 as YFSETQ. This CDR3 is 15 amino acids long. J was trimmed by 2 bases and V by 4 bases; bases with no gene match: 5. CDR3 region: CASSAVQGAYNEQFF. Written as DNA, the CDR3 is TGCGCCAGCAGCGCTGTACAGGGGGCCTACAATGAGCAGTTCTTC.

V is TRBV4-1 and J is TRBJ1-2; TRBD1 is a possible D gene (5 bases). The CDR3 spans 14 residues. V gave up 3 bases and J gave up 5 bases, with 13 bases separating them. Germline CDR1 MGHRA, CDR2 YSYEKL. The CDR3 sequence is CASSQGGGLYGYTF. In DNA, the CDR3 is TGCGCCAGCAGCCAGGGGGGAGGGCTATATGGCTACACCTTC.

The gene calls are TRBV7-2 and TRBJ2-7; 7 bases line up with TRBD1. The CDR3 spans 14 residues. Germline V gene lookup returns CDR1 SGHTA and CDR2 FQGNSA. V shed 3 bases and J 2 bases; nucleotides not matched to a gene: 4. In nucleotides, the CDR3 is TGTGCCAGCAGCTTCGAGACAGGGCCCTACGAGCAGTACTTC. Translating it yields CASSFETGPYEQYF.

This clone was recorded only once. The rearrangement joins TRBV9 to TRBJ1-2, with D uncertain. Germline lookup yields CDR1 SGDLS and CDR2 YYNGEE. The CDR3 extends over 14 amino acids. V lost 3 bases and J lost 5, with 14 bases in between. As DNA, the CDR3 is TGTGCCAGCAGCGCTAGCGGTGAATCTTATGGCTACACCTTC. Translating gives CASSASGESYGYTF. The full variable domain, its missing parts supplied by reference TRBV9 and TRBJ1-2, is DSGVTQTPKHLITATGQRVTLRCSPRSGDLSVYWYQQSLDQGLQFLIQYYNGEERAKGNILERFSAQQFPDLHSELNLSSLELGDSALYFCASSASGESYGYTFGSGTRLTVV.